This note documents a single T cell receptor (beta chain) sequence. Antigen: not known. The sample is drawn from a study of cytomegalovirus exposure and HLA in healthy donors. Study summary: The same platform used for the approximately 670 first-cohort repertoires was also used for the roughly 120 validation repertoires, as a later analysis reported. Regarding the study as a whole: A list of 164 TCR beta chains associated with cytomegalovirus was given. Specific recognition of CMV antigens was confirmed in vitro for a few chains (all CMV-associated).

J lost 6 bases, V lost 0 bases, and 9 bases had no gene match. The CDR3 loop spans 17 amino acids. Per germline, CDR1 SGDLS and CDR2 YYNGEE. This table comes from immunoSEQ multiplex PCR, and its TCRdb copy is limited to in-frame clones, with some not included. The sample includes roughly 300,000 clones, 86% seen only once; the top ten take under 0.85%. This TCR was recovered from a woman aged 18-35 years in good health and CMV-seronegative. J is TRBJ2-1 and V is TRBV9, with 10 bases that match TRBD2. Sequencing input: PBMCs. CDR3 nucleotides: TGTGCCAGCAGCGTAGTCGGTCGGACTAGCGGAACCAATGAGCAGTTCTTC. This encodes CASSVVGRTSGTNEQFF.